This TCR beta chain emerged from a study of sequential checkpoint blockade in melanoma. Treatment reported: randomized to nivolumab then ipilimumab (arm A) or the reverse (arm B). From thawed PBMCs, live CD3+CD8+ cells negative for CD19 and CD56 were sorted. Data came from immunoSEQ multiplex PCR; TCRdb stores just in-frame clones and leaves some out. The sample yields about 35,000 clones, 84% seen once. Germline CDR1 reads PRHDT; CDR2 reads FYEKMQ (reference sequence). This CDR3 has 16 residues. This sample comprised CD8+ T cells sorted from blood (inferred from file names), obtained from a patient given nivolumab and ipilimumab in sequence. This TCR was sampled from a human donor with melanoma. The V gene is TRBV13, the J gene TRBJ2-5, with D maybe TRBD1 (6 bases). The DNA end favors TRBJ2-7, so the J call may be wrong. The CDR3 is CASSLGGQGPSYEQYF. The CDR3 bases are TGTGCCAGCAGCTTAGGTGGGCAGGGGCCCTCCTACGAGCAGTACTTC.